This TCR beta chain was identified during a study of circulating tumor DNA in untreated peripheral T-cell lymphoma (dated by TCRdb to the early 2020s). Library generation was performed with the immunoSEQ multiplex PCR assay. Not all clones reach the TCRdb copy of this immuneACCESS table, which keeps in-frame sequences only. Checked studies attribute under half of the gap to unresolved V genes and leave the rest unexplained. Recorded for this sample are 2,000 to 2,500 clones; approximately 78% of them occurred a single time. The top ten hold less than 35% of the sample. Points the paper makes about the study in general: Tumor-specific clonotypes were identified in more than 75% of patients, from roughly 86% of baseline tissues and about 68% of baseline serum samples.

About this clone itself: Its specific antigen is unknown. Per-base qualities were not stored, and no clone one base away is much larger.

The germline V gene gives CDR1 as MNHGY and CDR2 as SAAAGT. V is trimmed back by 5 bases and J by 8 bases, and the junction contains 10 bases that no gene match accounts for. Counted from cysteine to phenylalanine, this CDR3 has 15 amino acids. Only the CDR3 region is kept as DNA, spanning 45 bases read in frame from base 1. Tumor-specific TCR clonotypes were identified by sequencing baseline tumor tissue collected before treatment. In a trial, the study monitored patients with peripheral T-cell lymphoma who were getting frontline treatment by applying next-generation sequencing to their T-cell receptor sequences.

This sequence originates from a human donor with peripheral T-cell lymphoma. Material: tumor tissue. The sequence joins TRBV6-8 to TRBJ2-1; a stretch of 9 junction bases matches TRBD1. The DNA sequence is TGTGCCAGCAGTCAGGGACAGGGTTCGAGCGATGAGCAGTTCTTC. Its protein is CASSQGQGSSDEQFF.